This entry features one TCR beta chain sequence. Its target is not known. Via MiXCR, TCRdb re-called the reads, giving one row per CDR3 protein. Among about 360,000 distinct CDR3 sequences, about a sixth were seen once, and the ten largest hold around 9.3%. The CDR3 extends over 14 amino acids. Germline loops: CDR1 LNHDA, CDR2 SQIVND (reference sequence). V lost 7 bases, J lost 10 bases, and 20 bases lay in between. This sample is drawn from a study of T cell repertoires in cytomegalovirus infection. Across the whole study: Carrying CMV and the relevant HLA type showed in public TCR beta signatures.

Whole-study results and caveats: In two of eight donors, the top clonotype was HLA-C-restricted CMV-specific. Totalled public TCR beta family frequency picked out people who carried CMV plus the relevant HLA.

The sequence derives from a human donor in good health (CMV status not recorded). Some clones in this sample may be carry-over from other donors' samples. The genes are TRBV19 and TRBJ2-1; D possibly corresponds to TRBD2 (6 bases). Material for sequencing was PBMCs. In DNA, the CDR3 is TGTGCCAGTACCCAGTCGGGAGATTCTTGGGAGCAGTTCTTC. This encodes CASTQSGDSWEQFF.